This TCR beta chain came from a study of T-cell memory formation after mild COVID-19. The study, taken as a whole, reports: Shrinking CD4+ clones were chiefly CM and EM; CD8+ ones were chiefly EMRA.

This clonotype was seen a single time. Its target is not known. CDR1 SGDLS and CDR2 YYNGEE come from the germline V gene. V gave up 0 bases and J gave up 4 bases, with 10 bases separating them. This CDR3 region has 14 residues. Libraries for TCRalpha and TCRbeta carried sample barcodes and unique molecular identifiers via 5'RACE. TCRdb redid the calling of the 5' RACE reads with MiXCR, one entry per CDR3 protein. The repertoire holds hundreds of thousands of distinct CDR3 sequences, with roughly 15% as singletons. The source of this sequence is a man aged 18 to 30 who had mild COVID-19 (a few samples of this study predate the infection). Cell type and time point are not known. V gene TRBV9 combines with J gene TRBJ1-1; the D is unclear. Sequences were obtained from PBMCs or a T cell subset sorted from them (not recorded which). The CDR3 protein is CASSVVPGTTEAFF. CDR3 in DNA: TGTGCCAGCAGCGTAGTTCCGGGTACCACTGAAGCTTTCTTT.